This TCR beta chain was observed in a study of blood T cell repertoires in COVID-19 (TCRdb year 2020). Looking at the study overall: Samples from collaborators originated in the United States, Italy and Spain and spanned both the acute and convalescent phases of COVID-19. The prospective study material was composed of cDNA or gDNA derived from T cells, B-cell-depleted T cells, or PBMCs. Deeply sampled blood TCRbeta repertoires from subjects exposed to, actively infected with, or recovered from COVID-19 were included in the dataset. The repertoires were made available in a free public database intended to serve as a resource for research on the immune response to SARS-CoV-2. Samples were obtained from the ongoing ImmuneRACE study (first 160 participants) and from 1,254 subjects provided by 6 global collaborators. A de-identified subject ID, COVID-19 status, age in years and sex were almost always included in the sample metadata. Where available, HLA class I and class II types were taken from metadata supplied by the sample provider and were not determined by assay-based typing.

One collaborating source in Seattle enrolled patients while the patients were actively infected and followed the patients over time throughout the course of disease. Each collaborating institution followed its own protocols to collect whole blood in K2EDTA tubes. Collaborator samples were shipped for TCRbeta analysis as frozen whole blood, isolated PBMCs, or DNA extracted from either sample type. Overall study outcomes, separate from this receptor: How much clinical and demographic metadata was included differed by source and by participant, and the metadata was provided uncurated.

According to the germline V gene (reference sequence), CDR1 reads GTSNPN and CDR2 reads SVGIG. The CDR3 runs 15 residues from the cysteine to the phenylalanine. The CDR3 DNA has 45 bases and is translated from base 1. V loses 5 bases of germline sequence and J loses 0 bases, and the interval between the two ends is 16 bases. TCRbeta CDR3 regions were amplified from genomic DNA by means of the immunoSEQ Assay, a bias-controlled multiplex PCR. The authors' pipeline ran thus. The number of nucleated cells in each sample was estimated from the amplification of reference gene primers within the assay. Sequence reads were collapsed and filtered to measure the absolute abundance of every unique TCRbeta CDR3 rearrangement. For each sample, productive Simpson clonality was calculated as the square root of Simpson's diversity index over productive rearrangements. This immuneACCESS table, as held by TCRdb, lists in-frame sequences with V and J called but not all clones. Of the missing ones, under half trace to an unresolved V gene in checked studies; the others have no known cause. V, J and clone size derive from that table, while D and trimming were established from the DNA sequence. The sample table shows some 350,000 clones, and around 86% are seen once. Of the sample, about 6% falls within the top ten clones.

A remark on this clone: Its antigen remains unidentified. Base qualities are missing; no much larger clone stands one base away.

Sequencing was performed on peripheral blood. The V and J genes are TRBV30 and TRBJ1-2, with an unclear D gene assignment. This clonotype was obtained from a woman between 50 and 59 years old with COVID-19, enrolled during active disease. The CDR3 region has the sequence CAWFRRGEANYGYTF. The nucleotide sequence is given as TGTGCCTGGTTCCGTCGCGGGGAGGCTAACTATGGCTACACCTTC.